Listed below are T cell receptor beta chains from one sample, sequenced in a study of T cell responses to AZD1222 COVID-19 vaccine. Sequencing used immunoSEQ multiplex PCR; TCRdb keeps in-frame clones, though not all of them. The sample lists about 180,000 clones, about nine tenths occurring once. The material sequenced was peripheral blood, taken on day 0 of AZD1222 vaccination. The receptors were gathered from an adult in good health. Both conserved end residues are part of each CDR3. The D gene is left open where the match is weak. The size field is filled for only some rows; it gives once, few, many or a size class.

D	size	V	J	CDR3	DNA
NA	few	TRBV12-5	TRBJ1-4	CASGFGEKLFF	TGTGCTAGTGGTTTCGGGGAAAAACTGTTTTTT
NA	once	TRBV5-5	TRBJ1-6	CASSLRHSGSPLHF	TGTGCCAGCAGCCTTAGACATTCCGGTTCACCCCTCCACTTT
NA	NA	TRBV5-4	TRBJ1-6	CASRQDHSPLHF	TGTGCCAGCAGGCAGGACCATTCACCCCTCCACTTT
NA	NA	TRBV4-3	TRBJ1-2	CASSQAPGGPYGYTF	TGCGCCAGCAGCCAAGCGCCTGGGGGTCCCTATGGCTACACCTTC
NA	NA	TRBV6-7	TRBJ2-3	CASSYSMVPPTDTQYF	TGTGCCAGCAGTTACTCGATGGTCCCTCCCACAGATACGCAGTATTTT
NA	NA	TRBV3-1/TRBV3-2	TRBJ2-3	CASSQPRTGTDTQYF	TGTGCCAGCAGCCAACCCCGGACAGGCACAGATACGCAGTATTTT
NA	NA	TRBV7-8	TRBJ1-2	CASSLGANYGYTF	TGTGCCAGCAGCTTGGGGGCTAACTATGGCTACACCTTC
TRBD1	NA	TRBV28	TRBJ2-5	CASSFGTGETQYF	TGTGCCAGCAGTTTCGGGACAGGAGAGACCCAGTACTTC
NA	few	TRBV27	TRBJ1-6	CASSRLESPLHF	TGTGCCAGCAGTCGCCTGGAATCACCCCTCCACTTT
NA	NA	TRBV30	TRBJ2-1	CAWSVLAVYNEQFF	TGTGCCTGGAGTGTATTAGCGGTGTACAATGAGCAGTTCTTC
TRBD2	NA	TRBV6-2/TRBV6-3	TRBJ2-1	CASSLAAPPFNEQFF	TGTGCCAGCAGTCTAGCGGCGCCTCCTTTCAATGAGCAGTTCTTC
NA	NA	TRBV7-9	TRBJ2-2	CASSLAPRGELFF	TGTGCCAGCAGCTTGGCCCCCCGTGGGGAGCTGTTTTTT
NA	NA	TRBV19	TRBJ1-3	CASSTLGGSGNTIYF	TGTGCCAGTAGCACTCTCGGGGGCTCTGGAAACACCATATATTTT
NA	NA	TRBV7-8	TRBJ1-3	CASSPGGNTIYF	TGTGCCAGCAGCCCCGGGGGAAACACCATATATTTT
NA	NA	TRBV12-3/TRBV12-4	TRBJ1-1	CASSLVGPEAFF	TGTGCCAGCAGTTTAGTGGGCCCTGAAGCTTTCTTT
NA	NA	TRBV7-9	TRBJ2-7	CASSQYRDTAYEQYF	TGTGCCAGCAGTCAATACCGGGACACCGCCTACGAGCAGTACTTC
TRBD1	NA	TRBV3-1/TRBV3-2	TRBJ1-5	CASSQGQGRQPQHF	TGTGCCAGCAGCCAAGGACAGGGGCGTCAGCCCCAGCATTTT
TRBD2	NA	TRBV24-1	TRBJ2-1	CATSDRTTSGGALDEQFF	TGTGCCACCAGTGATCGTACGACTAGCGGGGGGGCGCTGGATGAGCAGTTCTTC
NA	NA	TRBV4-2	TRBJ2-2	CASSQLADTGGTGELFF	TGTGCCAGCAGCCAACTAGCTGACACTGGGGGGACCGGGGAGCTGTTTTTT
TRBD2	NA	TRBV5-1	TRBJ2-7	CASSLEGTSGDSYEQYF	TGCGCCAGCAGCTTGGAGGGGACTAGCGGGGACTCCTACGAGCAGTACTTC
TRBD1	NA	TRBV29-1	TRBJ1-2	CSVGTGLNYGYTF	TGCAGCGTGGGGACAGGCCTCAACTATGGCTACACCTTC
NA	NA	TRBV5-1	TRBJ2-7	CASSLGTFEGHEQYF	TGCGCCAGCAGCTTGGGGACCTTTGAGGGCCACGAGCAGTACTTC
TRBD1	NA	TRBV27	TRBJ2-2	CASTQTGTNTGELFF	TGTGCCAGCACACAGACAGGGACGAACACCGGGGAGCTGTTTTTT
NA	few	TRBV6-5	TRBJ1-2	CAIGGRLYGYTF	TGTGCCATCGGGGGACGTCTGTATGGCTACACCTTC
NA	few	TRBV2	TRBJ1-1	CASSVQMNTEAFF	TGTGCCAGCAGTGTGCAGATGAACACTGAAGCTTTCTTT
NA	NA	TRBV4-3	TRBJ2-1	CASSQEPRSNEQFF	TGCGCCAGCAGCCAAGAACCGAGGAGCAATGAGCAGTTCTTC
TRBD2	NA	TRBV4-3	TRBJ2-3	CASSPTSGGSDTQYF	TGCGCCAGCAGCCCGACTAGCGGGGGGTCAGATACGCAGTATTTT
TRBD1	NA	TRBV29-1	TRBJ2-7	CSVEDRWTGRYEQYF	TGCAGCGTTGAAGATAGGTGGACAGGGCGCTACGAGCAGTACTTC
NA	NA	TRBV7-9	TRBJ2-7	CASSLGNEQYF	TGTGCCAGCAGCTTAGGAAACGAGCAGTACTTC
NA	NA	TRBV6-2/TRBV6-3	TRBJ2-1	CASSARYYEQFF	TGTGCCAGCAGTGCCCGGTACTATGAGCAGTTCTTC
NA	NA	TRBV30	TRBJ1-2	CAWSAPTVDTF	TGTGCCTGGAGTGCCCCCACGGTGGACACCTTC
TRBD1	NA	TRBV18	TRBJ1-1	CASSPSRTGNTEAFF	TGTGCCAGCTCACCATCCAGGACAGGGAACACTGAAGCTTTCTTT
NA	once	TRBV19	TRBJ1-2	CASSIVDTNYGYTF	TGTGCCAGTAGTATAGTTGACACGAACTATGGCTACACCTTC
NA	few	TRBV5-1	TRBJ1-1	CASTTDGARNTEAFF	TGCGCCAGCACCACGGACGGAGCTCGGAACACTGAAGCTTTCTTT
NA	NA	TRBV15	TRBJ1-5	CATSRDRGYQPQHF	TGTGCCACCAGCAGAGACAGGGGATACCAGCCCCAGCATTTT
TRBD1	once	TRBV2	TRBJ1-5	CASSAGQGRYGQPQHF	TGTGCCAGCAGTGCCGGACAGGGCAGGTATGGTCAGCCCCAGCATTTT
NA	NA	TRBV5-1	TRBJ2-7	CASGQSPSYEQYF	TGCGCCAGCGGACAGTCCCCCTCCTACGAGCAGTACTTC
NA	few	TRBV5-1	TRBJ2-2	CASRSATNTGELFF	TGCGCCAGCAGGTCAGCTACGAACACCGGGGAGCTGTTTTTT
NA	NA	TRBV7-8	TRBJ2-7	CASSPLALYEQYF	TGTGCCAGCAGCCCCTTAGCCCTATACGAGCAGTACTTC